These 25 T cell receptor beta chains came from one sample sequenced in a study of vaccination and CD4 T cells after COVID-19. The treatment denotes: roughly ten-day PBMC culture with coronavirus spike peptide pools or control peptides (ViraFEST assay). No antigen has been identified for these receptors. The Oncomine TCR Beta short-read assay sequenced DNA from cultured CD4+ T cells. MiXCR was run by TCRdb on the PCR reads, yielding one entry per CDR3 protein. The data contain around 15,000 distinct CDR3 sequences, around three quarters of them singletons. The specimen sequenced was CD4+ T cells from blood, cultured in vitro. The receptors come from a human donor who had recovered from COVID-19.

The chain uses TRBV20-1 and TRBJ1-5; weak D call: TRBD1 (6 bases). The germline V and J ends were trimmed by 2 bases and 6 bases, with 11 bases remaining between them. The CDR3 sequence is 13 residues long. CDR1 and CDR2 from the germline V gene are DFQATT and SNEGSKA (reference sequence). In nucleotides, the CDR3 is TGCAGTGCTAGAAACAGGGAGCGTCAGCCCCAGCATTTT. Translated: CSARNRERQPQHF.

The chain links TRBV27 to TRBJ2-1; D might be TRBD1 or TRBD2, each matching 6 bases. The CDR3 runs 16 residues. V gave up 2 bases and J gave up 0 bases, with 11 bases separating them. The germline V gene encodes CDR1 MNHEY and CDR2 SMNVEV (reference sequence). CDR3 residues: CASSLIGGGSYNEQFF. CDR3 bases: TGTGCCAGCAGTTTAATCGGGGGCGGCTCCTACAATGAGCAGTTCTTC.

A few counts support this clonotype. The V call is TRBV7-9, the J call TRBJ1-1, with D possibly being TRBD1 (5 bases). Germline V gene sequence: CDR1 SEHNR, CDR2 FQNEAQ (reference sequence). The CDR3 has 14 residues. V shed 5 bases and J shed 1 base, with 11 bases lying between them. CDR3 region: CASSTRQPNTEAFF. The DNA for the CDR3 is TGTGCCAGCAGCACCAGACAGCCGAACACTGAAGCTTTCTTT.

This chain joins TRBV7-9 and TRBJ1-5; D is ambiguous. The germline V gene encodes CDR1 SEHNR and CDR2 FQNEAQ (reference sequence). The CDR3 runs to 15 residues. Trimming removed 1 base from V and 3 bases from J, with 10 bases in between. CDR3 protein: CASSLGGGPNQPQHF. The CDR3 DNA reads TGTGCCAGCAGCTTAGGAGGCGGGCCCAATCAGCCCCAGCATTTT.

This clonotype was seen a handful of times. The CDR3: CAWSMNRFRGGNQPQHF. CDR3 nucleotide sequence: TGTGCCTGGAGTATGAACAGGTTTCGAGGGGGCAATCAGCCCCAGCATTTT. The gene calls are TRBV30 and TRBJ1-5; possibly TRBD1 for D (5 bases). This CDR3 has 17 amino acids. V was clipped by 2 bases and J by 2 bases, with 19 bases between them. Germline V gene lookup returns CDR1 GTSNPN and CDR2 SVGIG (reference sequence).

The gene calls are TRBV24-1 and TRBJ1-5, with 7 bases matching TRBD1. Trimming took 6 bases from V and 2 from J; bases not matched to a gene: 3. Germline V gene lookup returns CDR1 KGHDR and CDR2 SFDVKD. CDR3 length: 14 amino acids. The CDR3 loop is CATSQGGRNQPQHF. CDR3 DNA sequence: TGTGCCACCAGTCAAGGGGGCCGCAATCAGCCCCAGCATTTT.

This clonotype was seen once. J is TRBJ2-7 and V is TRBV7-8; 10 bases are a match to TRBD1. This CDR3 has 15 residues. Germline CDR1 and CDR2: SGHVS and FQNEAQ. Losses at the gene ends were 5 bases for V and 4 bases for J; bases not matched to a gene: 8. In DNA, the CDR3 is TGTGCCAGCAGCGACCGGGACAGGGGCAGGTACGAGCAGTACTTC. Protein sequence: CASSDRDRGRYEQYF.

The gene calls are TRBV7-8 and TRBJ2-1, with D possibly TRBD1 on 5 matching bases. Trimming pared 2 bases from V and 4 bases from J, leaving 6 bases between. Germline CDR1 reads SGHVS; CDR2 reads FQNEAQ. The CDR3 loop spans 13 amino acids. As DNA, the CDR3 is TGTGCCAGCAGCTTACAGGGTTACAATGAGCAGTTCTTC. This gives the protein CASSLQGYNEQFF.

This chain connects TRBV7-9 to TRBJ1-1; D not certain. V shed 1 base and J shed 8 bases, with 5 bases lying between them. From germline, CDR1 is SEHNR and CDR2 FQNEAQ (reference sequence). The CDR3 spans 11 residues. The CDR3 DNA is TGTGCCAGCAGCTTAGTAGGGGAAGCTTTCTTT. This translates into CASSLVGEAFF.

The chain couples TRBV11-2 to TRBJ1-1; D uncertain. V lost 5 bases and J 1 base, leaving 8 bases between the germline ends. The CDR3 loop spans 13 amino acids. Germline V gene lookup returns CDR1 SGHAT and CDR2 FQNNGV. The CDR3 loop is CASSRTANTEAFF. In nucleotides, the CDR3 is TGTGCCAGCAGCAGAACAGCGAACACTGAAGCTTTCTTT.

In this sample, this clonotype turned up a few times. The chain employs TRBV6-1 and TRBJ2-5, with D possibly being TRBD2 (5 bases). The ends were cut back, 5 bases at V and 5 bases at J, with 9 bases in the middle. CDR1 and CDR2 from the germline V gene are MNHNS and SASEGT. The CDR3 totals 12 residues. The CDR3 bases are TGTGCCAGCAGTATCCGGGGTGAGACCCAGTACTTC. Protein: CASSIRGETQYF.

V usage is TRBV6-2 or TRBV6-3 and J usage is TRBJ1-5, with 10 bases aligning to TRBD1. V lost 7 bases, J lost 4 bases, and 7 bases stayed unmatched. The CDR3 length is 15 residues. CDR1 MNHEY and CDR2 SVGEGT come from the germline V gene. The CDR3, as DNA: TGTGCCAGCAACCAAGGGGGACAGGGGAATCAGCCCCAGCATTTT. It codes for CASNQGGQGNQPQHF.

V is TRBV6-1 and J is TRBJ1-6; TRBD1 agrees at 9 bases. Germline V lookup: CDR1 MNHNS, CDR2 SASEGT. V trimming: 6 bases; J trimming: 9 bases; junction bases outside the gene matches: 3. The CDR3 is 13 amino acids. The CDR3 loop reads CASRGQGTSPLHF. DNA for the CDR3: TGTGCCAGCAGGGGACAGGGTACTTCACCCCTCCACTTT.

V and J are TRBV4-3 and TRBJ2-3, with 9 bases fitting TRBD2. The CDR3 consists of 18 residues. J lost 7 bases, V lost 0 bases, and 14 bases had no gene match. Germline V CDR1 and CDR2: LGHNA, YSLEER. CDR3 residues: CASSQDPVAGLAINTQYF. CDR3 bases: TGCGCCAGCAGCCAAGACCCCGTAGCGGGACTAGCAATCAATACGCAGTATTTT.

The genes are TRBV7-2 and TRBJ2-3; either TRBD1 or TRBD2 may supply D (5 bases each). Trimming removed 5 bases at V and 10 bases at J, with 19 bases between. The CDR3 has 14 amino acids. Germline lookup yields CDR1 SGHTA and CDR2 FQGNSA. The CDR3 reads CASSTRDQGFAQYF. The CDR3 bases are TGTGCCAGCAGCACACGGGACCAGGGTTTTGCGCAGTATTTT.

V usage is TRBV27 and J usage is TRBJ2-7; 8 bases line up with TRBD2. Losses at the gene ends were 5 bases for V and 0 bases for J; bases not matched to a gene: 15. The CDR3 loop spans 18 amino acids. Per the germline V gene, CDR1 is MNHEY and CDR2 is SMNVEV (reference sequence). CDR3 nucleotides: TGTGCCAGCAGTCTCGCCCCTAAAACTAGCGGAAGCTCCTACGAGCAGTACTTC. It is translated as CASSLAPKTSGSSYEQYF.

The chain is built from TRBV7-2 and TRBJ2-1; 11 nucleotides line up with TRBD2. This CDR3 has 16 residues. The V segment lost 4 bases and the J segment 7 bases; nucleotides outside the gene matches: 9. Germline-derived CDR1 and CDR2 are SGHTA and FQGNSA. This CDR3 reads CASSSRLAGGRNEQFF. DNA of the CDR3: TGTGCCAGCAGCTCCCGCCTAGCGGGGGGTAGGAATGAGCAGTTCTTC.

The chain employs TRBV11-3 and TRBJ2-3, with D tentatively TRBD2 (5 bases). Germline-derived CDR1 and CDR2 are SGHNT and YENEEA. Trimming took off 2 bases at V and 4 bases at J, with 7 bases between the two ends. The CDR3 is 13 amino acids. This chain's CDR3 is CASSLRGPDTQYF. Written as DNA, the CDR3 is TGTGCCAGCAGCTTAAGAGGGCCAGATACGCAGTATTTT.

V and J are TRBV4-2 and TRBJ2-5; 8 positions match TRBD2. The CDR3 consists of 16 residues. J lost 5 bases, V lost 1 base, and 9 bases had no gene match. CDR1 is LGHNA, CDR2 YNFKEQ, per germline. Here the CDR3 DNA reads TGTGCCAGCAGCCAAGGATTCACGGGAGGGTCGGAGACCCAGTACTTC. This sequence encodes CASSQGFTGGSETQYF.

This clonotype was counted a few times. The chain recombines TRBV6-1 with TRBJ1-2; the D is unclear. This CDR3 is 17 amino acids long. The germline V and J ends were trimmed by 5 bases and 1 base, with 20 bases remaining between them. Germline CDR1 is MNHNS and CDR2 is SASEGT. The CDR3 reads CASSPTVVGIYNYGYTF. The CDR3 DNA sequence: TGTGCCAGCAGTCCAACCGTGGTGGGGATCTATAACTATGGCTACACCTTC.

This clonotype was seen a single time. V is TRBV20-1 and J is TRBJ2-5; 9 bases line up with TRBD2. Germline CDR1 reads DFQATT; CDR2 reads SNEGSKA (reference sequence). The V segment lost 2 bases and the J segment 2 bases; nucleotides outside the gene matches: 9. The CDR3 consists of 16 residues. In DNA, the CDR3 is TGCAGTGCTAGATCCCTAGCGGGAATAATACAAGAGACCCAGTACTTC. Amino acids: CSARSLAGIIQETQYF.

This clonotype was recorded only once. The chain couples TRBV20-1 to TRBJ2-5; 7 bases agree with TRBD1. This CDR3 is built from 14 residues. Germline values: CDR1 DFQATT, CDR2 SNEGSKA (reference sequence). Trimming cost V 0 bases and J 2 bases; bases outside gene matches: 3. For the CDR3, the DNA is TGCAGTGCTAGAGACATACAGGGGCAAGAGACCCAGTACTTC. Protein: CSARDIQGQETQYF.

The chain recombines TRBV28 with TRBJ1-1; D may be TRBD1 (5 bases). The V and J ends lost 2 bases and 3 bases respectively, with 13 bases between them. Germline V gene lookup returns CDR1 MDHEN and CDR2 SYDVKM. The CDR3 contains 15 residues. CDR3 bases: TGTGCCAGCAGTTTACATCCAGGGAAGGACACTGAAGCTTTCTTT. This encodes CASSLHPGKDTEAFF. Supplemented by reference TRBV28 and TRBJ1-1, the full variable domain reads DVKVTQSSRYLVKRTGEKVFLECVQDMDHENMFWYRQDPGLGLRLIYFSYDVKMKEKGDIPEGYSVSREKKERFSLILESASTNQTSMYLCASSLHPGKDTEAFFGQGTRLTVV.

The CDR3 sequence: CSALAGGSTDTQYF. CDR3 DNA sequence: TGCAGTGCACTAGCGGGAGGGAGCACAGATACGCAGTATTTT. This chain joins TRBV20-1 and TRBJ2-3; 13 bases line up with TRBD2. Germline-derived CDR1 and CDR2 are DFQATT and SNEGSKA (reference sequence). This CDR3 has 14 residues. V lost 6 bases to trimming and J lost 0 bases; unmatched junction nucleotides: 0.

The chain has TRBV20-1 and TRBJ1-1; no clear D. Germline V gene lookup returns CDR1 DFQATT and CDR2 SNEGSKA (reference sequence). V lost 6 bases and J lost 2, with 16 bases in between. This CDR3 has 14 amino acids. The CDR3 DNA sequence: TGCAGTGCCATCCGGTGGGTAGGCAACACTGAAGCTTTCTTT. Amino acids: CSAIRWVGNTEAFF.